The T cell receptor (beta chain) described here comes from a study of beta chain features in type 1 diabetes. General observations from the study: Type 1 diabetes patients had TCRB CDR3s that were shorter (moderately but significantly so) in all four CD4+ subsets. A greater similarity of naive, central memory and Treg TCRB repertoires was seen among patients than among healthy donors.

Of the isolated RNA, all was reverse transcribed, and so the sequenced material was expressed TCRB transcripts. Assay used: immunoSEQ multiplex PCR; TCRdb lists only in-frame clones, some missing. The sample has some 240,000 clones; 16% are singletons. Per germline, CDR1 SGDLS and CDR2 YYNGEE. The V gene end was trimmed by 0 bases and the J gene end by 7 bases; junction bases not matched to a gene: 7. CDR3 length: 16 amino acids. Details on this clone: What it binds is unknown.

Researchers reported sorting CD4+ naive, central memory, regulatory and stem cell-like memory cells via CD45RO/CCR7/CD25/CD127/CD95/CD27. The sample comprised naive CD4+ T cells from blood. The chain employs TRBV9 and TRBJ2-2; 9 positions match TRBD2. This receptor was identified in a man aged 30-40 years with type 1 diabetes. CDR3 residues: CASSVGGRVSHGELFF. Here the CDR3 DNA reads TGTGCCAGCAGCGTAGGCGGGAGGGTTTCCCACGGGGAGCTGTTTTTT.